The 32 T cell receptor beta chains below come from one sample, sequenced in a study of shared clonotypes between healthy human individuals (dated by TCRdb to 2018 to 2020). Library method: the immunoSEQ multiplex PCR assay. Sourced from immuneACCESS, this table was stored by TCRdb with only in-frame sequences that have V and J called. A share of the clones is absent; for the studies checked, an unresolved V gene accounts for under half, and the remainder has no known explanation. A total of hundreds of thousands of clones appear in this sample, about two thirds of them only once. Clones ranked in the top ten supply approximately 2% of the sample. The sample taken for sequencing was memory CD4+ T cells sorted from blood. The sample's cell subset or site label, in plain terms: CD45RA-negative fraction. These receptors all stem from a woman aged 25 to 39 in good health.

The count of this clone is one. The chain has TRBV11-2 and TRBJ2-2; the match to TRBD2 covers 11 bases. The germline V gene has CDR1 SGHAT and CDR2 FQNNGV. The CDR3 is 15 residues long. J lost 6 bases, V lost 4 bases, and 4 bases had no gene match. CDR3 sequence: CASSYPGLAAGELFF. The CDR3 DNA follows: TGTGCCAGCAGCTATCCGGGACTAGCGGCCGGGGAGCTGTTTTTT.

The chain has TRBV27 and TRBJ2-7, with D possibly being TRBD1 or TRBD2 (5 bases each). This CDR3 comprises 16 residues. V was shortened by 3 bases and J by 3 bases, with 18 bases between the two germline ends. Germline CDR1 is MNHEY and CDR2 is SMNVEV (reference sequence). CDR3 in DNA: TGTGCCAGCAGTTTTTCCTCCGGGACGGAGTACTACGAGCAGTACTTC. As protein: CASSFSSGTEYYEQYF.

The V and J genes are TRBV28 and TRBJ2-2, with D uncertain. The CDR3 contains 13 residues. Deletions cut 8 bases from V and 2 bases from J, with 9 bases between. CDR1 is MDHEN, CDR2 SYDVKM, per germline. CDR3 nucleotide sequence: TGTGCCAGCGAGCGCGTCAACACCGGGGAGCTGTTTTTT. This gives the protein CASERVNTGELFF. Using reference TRBV28 and TRBJ2-2 for the parts outside the CDR3, the full variable domain is DVKVTQSSRYLVKRTGEKVFLECVQDMDHENMFWYRQDPGLGLRLIYFSYDVKMKEKGDIPEGYSVSREKKERFSLILESASTNQTSMYLCASERVNTGELFFGEGSRLTVL.

This clone came up once. This chain connects TRBV4-1 to TRBJ1-3; D is unresolved. The V end was cut by 0 bases, the J end by 0 bases, with 9 bases between. The CDR3 sequence is 16 residues long. Germline CDR1 and CDR2: MGHRA and YSYEKL. CDR3 region: CASSQDVTDSGNTIYF. The CDR3 coding sequence is TGCGCCAGCAGCCAAGATGTCACAGACTCTGGAAACACCATATATTTT.

This chain joins TRBV9 and TRBJ2-3; no firm D call. CDR1 and CDR2 (germline): SGDLS, YYNGEE. V lost 2 bases and J 5 bases, leaving 9 bases between the germline ends. The CDR3 is 13 residues long. CDR3 sequence (DNA): TGTGCCAGCAGCGTCTATTATCAAGATACGCAGTATTTT. It is translated as CASSVYYQDTQYF.

The chain recombines TRBV5-4 with TRBJ2-2; D may be TRBD2 (5 bases). This CDR3 is 16 amino acids long. V dropped 0 bases and J dropped 2 bases, with 11 bases sitting between them. Germline assignment: CDR1 SGHNT and CDR2 YYREEE (reference sequence). CDR3 region: CASSLGGALNTGELFF. The CDR3 coding sequence is TGTGCCAGCAGCTTGGGGGGAGCCTTAAACACCGGGGAGCTGTTTTTT.

This chain uses TRBV27 with TRBJ2-7; possibly TRBD1 for D (6 bases). CDR3 length equals 16 residues. CDR1 is MNHEY, CDR2 SMNVEV, per germline (reference sequence). V lost 6 bases and J 5 bases, leaving 23 bases between the germline ends. In nucleotides, the CDR3 is TGTGCCAGCAGCCCCGACAGGTCCCTTATTTCCCACGAGCAGTACTTC. Translated: CASSPDRSLISHEQYF.

The chain recombines TRBV11-2 with TRBJ2-7; 8 bases are shared with TRBD1. V shed 2 bases and J 4 bases; nucleotides not matched to a gene: 4. Germline V lookup: CDR1 SGHAT, CDR2 FQNNGV. The CDR3 contains 14 residues. The CDR3 bases are TGTGCCAGCAGCTTATCAGGGGGCGTTTACGAGCAGTACTTC. This gives the protein CASSLSGGVYEQYF.

J is TRBJ1-1 and V is TRBV5-4; no clear D. The CDR3 has 16 residues. Trimming pared 0 bases from V and 6 bases from J, leaving 18 bases between. Germline assignment: CDR1 SGHNT and CDR2 YYREEE (reference sequence). CDR3 residues: CASSLAGVLLFSEAFF. CDR3 bases: TGTGCCAGCAGCTTGGCTGGGGTCTTGCTTTTTTCTGAAGCTTTCTTT.

This chain links TRBV4-1 with TRBJ2-7; 9 bases are shared with TRBD2. This CDR3 is built from 18 residues. Trimming took 1 base from V and 2 from J; bases not matched to a gene: 12. From germline, CDR1 is MGHRA and CDR2 YSYEKL. CDR3 in amino acids: CASSQVIAGALSPYEQYF. In DNA, the CDR3 is TGCGCCAGCAGCCAAGTGATAGCGGGAGCTCTTAGTCCCTACGAGCAGTACTTC.

DNA for the CDR3: TGTGCCAGCAGTTCCGGGACTAGCGCCGAGACCCAGTACTTC. Translating it yields CASSSGTSAETQYF. The chain employs TRBV28 and TRBJ2-5, with 10 bases lining up with TRBD2. From germline, CDR1 is MDHEN and CDR2 SYDVKM. This CDR3 region has 14 residues. V shed 4 bases and J 5 bases; nucleotides not matched to a gene: 4.

As to this clone: Other DNA sequences in the sample encode the same CDR3. The V gene is TRBV5-1, the J gene TRBJ2-7; D call uncertain. The germline V and J ends were trimmed by 0 bases and 1 base, with 5 bases remaining between them. CDR1 and CDR2 from the germline V gene are SGHRS and YFSETQ. This CDR3 contains 13 residues. The CDR3 DNA is TGCGCCAGCAGCTTGGCCGTTTCCTACGAGCAGTACTTC. Residues: CASSLAVSYEQYF.

CDR3 in DNA: TGTGCCAGCAGCCTCGCAAACTCTAACACCGGGGAGCTGTTTTTT. Its protein is CASSLANSNTGELFF. This rearrangement joins TRBV7-9 to TRBJ2-2; D is ambiguous. V was cut by 5 bases and J by 2 bases, with 12 bases left in between. CDR1 and CDR2 from the germline V gene are SEHNR and FQNEAQ (reference sequence). The CDR3 contains 15 residues.

Ten or more counts support this clone. The rearrangement joins TRBV27 to TRBJ1-5; 7 nucleotides match TRBD1. The CDR3 extends over 15 amino acids. CDR1 and CDR2 from the germline V gene are MNHEY and SMNVEV (reference sequence). After removal of 5 bases from V and 2 bases from J, the junction contained 6 bases not matched to a gene. The CDR3 DNA is TGTGCCAGCAGTAGGGACAGAAGTGGCAATCAGCCCCAGCATTTT. This translates into CASSRDRSGNQPQHF.

The genes are TRBV28 and TRBJ2-6; the match to TRBD1 covers 7 bases. The CDR3 length is 21 residues. Trimming cost V 4 bases and J 0 bases; bases outside gene matches: 18. Germline CDR1 reads MDHEN; CDR2 reads SYDVKM. CDR3 nucleotides: TGTGCCAGCAGTTCCGGGGCGTGGTCGGGACAGTACGGCTCTGGGGCCAACGTCCTGACTTTC. It yields the protein CASSSGAWSGQYGSGANVLTF. Looking up the rest from reference TRBV28 and TRBJ2-6 gives the full variable domain: DVKVTQSSRYLVKRTGEKVFLECVQDMDHENMFWYRQDPGLGLRLIYFSYDVKMKEKGDIPEGYSVSREKKERFSLILESASTNQTSMYLCASSSGAWSGQYGSGANVLTFGAGSRLTVL.

Turning to this clone: Within the sample, other DNA sequences also encode this same CDR3. The rearrangement links TRBV7-9 to TRBJ1-1; TRBD1 matches 9 bases. The CDR3 totals 14 residues. The J segment lost 1 base and the V segment lost 4 bases, leaving 1 base of the junction unmatched. Germline lookup yields CDR1 SEHNR and CDR2 FQNEAQ (reference sequence). CDR3 sequence: CASSSGQGNTEAFF. CDR3 DNA: TGTGCCAGCAGCTCGGGACAGGGGAACACTGAAGCTTTCTTT.

The chain's CDR3 is CASSQASGGSYNEQFF. CDR3 in DNA: TGCGCCAGCAGCCAAGCTAGCGGGGGCTCCTACAATGAGCAGTTCTTC. V is TRBV4-1 and J is TRBJ2-1; 10 nucleotides align to TRBD2. With 1 base clipped from V and 0 bases from J, the junction kept 0 bases outside the gene matches. The CDR3 is 16 residues long. Germline CDR1 and CDR2: MGHRA and YSYEKL.

The chain recombines TRBV2 with TRBJ2-1; D remains ambiguous. This CDR3 is 12 amino acids long. Germline loops: CDR1 SNHLY, CDR2 FYNNEI. The V and J ends lost 8 bases and 0 bases respectively, with 5 bases between them. The CDR3 loop is CASWSSYNEQFF. The CDR3 DNA is TGTGCCAGCTGGAGCTCCTACAATGAGCAGTTCTTC.

The V and J genes are TRBV18 and TRBJ2-1, with unresolved D. V lost 6 bases and J lost 5, with 14 bases in between. This CDR3 is built from 14 residues. CDR1 and CDR2 from the germline V gene are KGHSH and LQKENI. The CDR3 DNA reads TGTGCCAGCTCCCCAACCCAGGACCACAATGAGCAGTTCTTC. Protein product: CASSPTQDHNEQFF.

This sequence joins TRBV28 and TRBJ1-5; tentative D call: TRBD1 (6 bases). Germline V gene lookup returns CDR1 MDHEN and CDR2 SYDVKM. The CDR3 runs to 17 residues. V dropped 3 bases and J dropped 0 bases, with 15 bases sitting between them. This CDR3 is CASSFSGQFYSNQPQHF. The DNA of the CDR3 is TGTGCCAGCAGTTTTTCCGGACAGTTTTATAGCAATCAGCCCCAGCATTTT.

The chain carries TRBV6-5 and TRBJ2-3; the match to TRBD1 covers 9 bases. The CDR3 is 11 residues long. CDR1 is MNHEY and CDR2 is SVGAGI in the germline V gene. The trim removed 5 bases at V and 11 bases at J, leaving 2 bases unmatched. CDR3 nucleotide sequence: TGTGCCAGCAGTCAGGGACAGGGGCAGTATTTT. It encodes CASSQGQGQYF.

The CDR3 DNA reads as TGTGCCAGCAGGTTCCGGGACACTTATAATGAAAAACTGTTTTTT. This translates into CASRFRDTYNEKLFF. This sequence joins TRBV27 and TRBJ1-4, with TRBD1 as a possible D gene (6 bases). There are 15 residues in the CDR3. Germline assignment: CDR1 MNHEY and CDR2 SMNVEV (reference sequence). The V end was cut by 6 bases, the J end by 4 bases, with 15 bases between.

The V call is TRBV19, the J call TRBJ2-7; D is ambiguous. Per the germline V gene, CDR1 is LNHDA and CDR2 is SQIVND (reference sequence). The CDR3 loop spans 14 amino acids. The ends were cut back, 4 bases at V and 1 base at J, with 11 bases in the middle. CDR3: CASSTGLVSYEQYF. The CDR3 DNA sequence: TGTGCCAGTAGTACAGGCCTGGTTTCCTACGAGCAGTACTTC.

The rearrangement joins TRBV28 to TRBJ1-1, with 7 positions matching TRBD1. The CDR3 is 14 residues long. CDR1 is MDHEN, CDR2 SYDVKM, per germline. The V segment lost 4 bases and the J segment 2 bases; nucleotides outside the gene matches: 4. This chain's CDR3 is CASSSGDRNTEAFF. CDR3 nucleotides: TGTGCCAGCAGTTCCGGGGACAGAAACACTGAAGCTTTCTTT.

V usage is TRBV5-1 and J usage is TRBJ2-5; D uncertain. The CDR3 contains 14 residues. Trimming cost V 3 bases and J 5 bases, with 14 bases left between them. Looked up from germline, CDR1 is SGHRS and CDR2 is YFSETQ. Here the CDR3 DNA reads TGCGCCAGCAGCTACCTAGTCTCCGGGGAGACCCAGTACTTC. Its protein is CASSYLVSGETQYF.

V usage is TRBV18 and J usage is TRBJ2-7, with D perhaps TRBD1 (6 bases). V lost 0 bases and J 3 bases, leaving 12 bases between the germline ends. Germline V gene sequence: CDR1 KGHSH, CDR2 LQKENI. The CDR3 covers 15 residues. As DNA, the CDR3 is TGTGCCAGCTCACCACCGGGGGCAGGGCACTACGAGCAGTACTTC. This codes for CASSPPGAGHYEQYF.

The chain joins TRBV5-6 to TRBJ2-7; 10 bases map to TRBD2. The CDR3 length is 16 residues. Germline-derived CDR1 and CDR2 are SGHDT and YYEEEE. Trimming cost V 2 bases and J 0 bases; bases outside gene matches: 5. The DNA of the CDR3 is TGTGCCAGCAGCTTCAGGACTAGCGGTAGCTCCTACGAGCAGTACTTC. The encoded protein is CASSFRTSGSSYEQYF.

V usage is TRBV5-4 and J usage is TRBJ1-1; possibly TRBD1 for D (5 bases). The germline V and J ends were trimmed by 4 bases and 4 bases, with 17 bases remaining between them. Germline CDR1 is SGHNT and CDR2 is YYREEE (reference sequence). This CDR3 has 15 residues. The CDR3 is CASSPGDLRATEAFF. DNA of the CDR3: TGTGCCAGCAGCCCGGGGGATCTACGGGCCACTGAAGCTTTCTTT.

The rearrangement joins TRBV18 to TRBJ2-3, with TRBD2 matching 14 bases. Per the germline V gene, CDR1 is KGHSH and CDR2 is LQKENI. The CDR3 is made up of 16 amino acids. V shed 2 bases and J 4 bases; nucleotides not matched to a gene: 2. The chain's CDR3 is CASSPGTSGSADTQYF. The CDR3 nucleotides are TGTGCCAGCTCACCAGGGACTAGCGGGAGTGCAGATACGCAGTATTTT.

This chain connects TRBV5-1 to TRBJ2-3; possible D gene TRBD2, 6 bases. Trimming took 0 bases from V and 11 from J, leaving 19 bases between them. The germline CDR1 and CDR2 sequences are SGHRS and YFSETQ. The CDR3 has 15 amino acids. The CDR3 nucleotides are TGCGCCAGCAGCTTGGCGGCGGGACCCCCCCTGATGCAGTATTTT. Translating gives CASSLAAGPPLMQYF.

This sequence joins TRBV5-1 and TRBJ1-1; possible D gene TRBD1, 5 bases. Trimming pared 3 bases from V and 0 bases from J, leaving 15 bases between. The CDR3 has 16 residues. Germline values: CDR1 SGHRS, CDR2 YFSETQ. The DNA for the CDR3 is TGCGCCAGCAGCTCGGCACCAACAGGTTTGAACACTGAAGCTTTCTTT. The encoded protein is CASSSAPTGLNTEAFF.

This clone was seen a handful of times. The CDR3: CASSFATTGVNTEAFF. DNA for the CDR3: TGCGCCAGCAGCTTTGCTACGACAGGGGTCAACACTGAAGCTTTCTTT. The V and J genes are TRBV5-1 and TRBJ1-1, with 8 bases lining up with TRBD1. Trimming removed 2 bases from V and 2 bases from J; junction bases left unmatched: 8. This CDR3 contains 16 residues. Germline V gene data show CDR1 as SGHRS and CDR2 as YFSETQ. Variable domain in full (rest from reference TRBV5-1 and TRBJ1-1): KAGVTQTPRYLIKTRGQQVTLSCSPISGHRSVSWYQQTPGQGLQFLFEYFSETQRNKGNFPGRFSGRQFSNSRSEMNVSTLELGDSALYLCASSFATTGVNTEAFFGQGTRLTVV.